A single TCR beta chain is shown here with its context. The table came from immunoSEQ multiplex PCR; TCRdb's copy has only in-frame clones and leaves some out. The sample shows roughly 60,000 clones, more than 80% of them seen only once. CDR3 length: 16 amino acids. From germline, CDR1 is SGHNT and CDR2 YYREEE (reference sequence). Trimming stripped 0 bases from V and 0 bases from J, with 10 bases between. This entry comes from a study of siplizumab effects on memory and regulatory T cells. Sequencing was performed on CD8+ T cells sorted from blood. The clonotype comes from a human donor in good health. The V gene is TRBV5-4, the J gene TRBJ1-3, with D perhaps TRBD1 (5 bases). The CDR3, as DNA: TGTGCCAGCAGCTTGGACAGGCAATACTCTGGAAACACCATATATTTT. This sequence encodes CASSLDRQYSGNTIYF. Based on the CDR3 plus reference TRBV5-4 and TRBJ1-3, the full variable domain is ETGVTQSPTHLIKTRGQQVTLRCSSQSGHNTVSWYQQALGQGPQFIFQYYREEENGRGNFPPRFSGLQFPNYSSELNVNALELDDSALYLCASSLDRQYSGNTIYFGEGSWLTVV.